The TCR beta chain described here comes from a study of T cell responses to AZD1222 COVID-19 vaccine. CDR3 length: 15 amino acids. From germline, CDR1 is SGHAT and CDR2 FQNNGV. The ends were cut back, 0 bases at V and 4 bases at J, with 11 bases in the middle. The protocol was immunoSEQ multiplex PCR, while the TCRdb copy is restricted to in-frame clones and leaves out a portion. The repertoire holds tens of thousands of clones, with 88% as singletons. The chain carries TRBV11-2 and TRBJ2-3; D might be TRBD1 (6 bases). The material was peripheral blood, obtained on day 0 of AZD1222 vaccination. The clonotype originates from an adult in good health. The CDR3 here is CASSLEGAGADTQYF. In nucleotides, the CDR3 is TGTGCCAGCAGCTTAGAGGGGGCAGGGGCAGATACGCAGTATTTT.